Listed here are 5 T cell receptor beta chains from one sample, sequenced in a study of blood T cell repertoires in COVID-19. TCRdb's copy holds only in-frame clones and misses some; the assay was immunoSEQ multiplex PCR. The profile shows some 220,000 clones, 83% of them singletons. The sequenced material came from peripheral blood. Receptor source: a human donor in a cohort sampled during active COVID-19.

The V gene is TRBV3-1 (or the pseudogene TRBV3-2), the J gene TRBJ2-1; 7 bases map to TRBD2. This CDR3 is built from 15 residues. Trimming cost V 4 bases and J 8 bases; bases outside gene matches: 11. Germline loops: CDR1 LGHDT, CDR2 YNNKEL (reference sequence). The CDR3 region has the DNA TGTGCCAGCAGCCTAGGGCTAGCGGCCATGGATGAGCAGTTCTTC. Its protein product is CASSLGLAAMDEQFF.

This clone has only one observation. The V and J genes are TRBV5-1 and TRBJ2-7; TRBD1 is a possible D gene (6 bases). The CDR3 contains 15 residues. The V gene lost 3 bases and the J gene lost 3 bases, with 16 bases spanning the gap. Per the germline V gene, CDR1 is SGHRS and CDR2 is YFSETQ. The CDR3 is CASSSPDRGIYEQYF. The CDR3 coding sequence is TGCGCCAGCAGCTCCCCGGACAGAGGTATCTACGAGCAGTACTTC.

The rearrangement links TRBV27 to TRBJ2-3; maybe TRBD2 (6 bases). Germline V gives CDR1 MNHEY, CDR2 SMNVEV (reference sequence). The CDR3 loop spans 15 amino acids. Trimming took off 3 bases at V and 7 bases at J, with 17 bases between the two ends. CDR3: CASSFAGRRGHTQYF. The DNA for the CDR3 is TGTGCCAGCAGTTTTGCTGGCAGGAGGGGACATACGCAGTATTTT.

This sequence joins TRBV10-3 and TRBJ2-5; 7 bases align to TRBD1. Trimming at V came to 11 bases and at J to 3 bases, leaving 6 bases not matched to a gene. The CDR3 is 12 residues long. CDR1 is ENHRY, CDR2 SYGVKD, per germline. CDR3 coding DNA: TGTGCCGGCTCAGACAGGGAAGAGACCCAGTACTTC. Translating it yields CAGSDREETQYF.

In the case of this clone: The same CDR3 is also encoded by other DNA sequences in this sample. The CDR3 spells CASSLQGNTEAFF. The CDR3 DNA is TGTGCCAGTAGCTTACAGGGGAACACTGAAGCTTTCTTT. The chain recombines TRBV19 with TRBJ1-1; tentatively, D is TRBD1 (6 bases). The CDR3 has 13 residues. Germline CDR1 and CDR2: LNHDA and SQIVND (reference sequence). The V and J ends lost 6 bases and 1 base respectively, with 9 bases between them.